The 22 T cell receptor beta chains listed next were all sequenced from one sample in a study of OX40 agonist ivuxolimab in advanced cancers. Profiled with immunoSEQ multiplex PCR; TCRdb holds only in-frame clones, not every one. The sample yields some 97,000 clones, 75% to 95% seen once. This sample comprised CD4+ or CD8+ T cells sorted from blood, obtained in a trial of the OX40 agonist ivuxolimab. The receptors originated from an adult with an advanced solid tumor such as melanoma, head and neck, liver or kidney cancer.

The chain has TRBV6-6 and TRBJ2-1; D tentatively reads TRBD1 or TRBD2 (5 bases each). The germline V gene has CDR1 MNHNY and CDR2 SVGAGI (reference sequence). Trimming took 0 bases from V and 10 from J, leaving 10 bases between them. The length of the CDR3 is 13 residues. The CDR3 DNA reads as TGTGCCAGCAGTTACTCGGCATGGGGGGAGCAGTTCTTC. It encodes CASSYSAWGEQFF.

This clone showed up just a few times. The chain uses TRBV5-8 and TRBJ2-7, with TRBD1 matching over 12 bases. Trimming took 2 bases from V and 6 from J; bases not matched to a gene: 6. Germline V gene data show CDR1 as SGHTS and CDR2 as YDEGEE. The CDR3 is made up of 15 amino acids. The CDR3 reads CASSLQGTGGLEQYF. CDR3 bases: TGTGCCAGCAGCTTACAAGGGACAGGGGGCCTCGAGCAGTACTTC.

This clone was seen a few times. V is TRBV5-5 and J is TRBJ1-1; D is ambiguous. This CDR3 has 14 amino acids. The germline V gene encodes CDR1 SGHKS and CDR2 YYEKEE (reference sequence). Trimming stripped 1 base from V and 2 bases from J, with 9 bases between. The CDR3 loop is CASSLLGINTEAFF. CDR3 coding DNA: TGTGCCAGCAGCTTGTTAGGGATCAACACTGAAGCTTTCTTT.

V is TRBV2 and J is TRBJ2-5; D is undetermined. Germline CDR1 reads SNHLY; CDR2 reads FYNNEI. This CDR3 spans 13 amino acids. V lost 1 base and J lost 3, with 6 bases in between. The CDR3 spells CASSEGPKETQYF. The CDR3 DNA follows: TGTGCCAGCAGTGAAGGGCCGAAAGAGACCCAGTACTTC.

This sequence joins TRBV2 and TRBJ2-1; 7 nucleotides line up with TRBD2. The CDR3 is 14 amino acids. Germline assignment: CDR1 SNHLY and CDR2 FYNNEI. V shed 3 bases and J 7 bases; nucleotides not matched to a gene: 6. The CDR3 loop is CASSEGGAVNEQFF. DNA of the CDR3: TGTGCCAGCAGTGAGGGAGGGGCGGTTAATGAGCAGTTCTTC.

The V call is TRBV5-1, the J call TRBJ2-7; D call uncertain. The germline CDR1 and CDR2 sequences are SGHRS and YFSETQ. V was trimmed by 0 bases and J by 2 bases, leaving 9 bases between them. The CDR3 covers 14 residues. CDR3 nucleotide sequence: TGCGCCAGCAGCTTGGAACCGGAAACCTACGAGCAGTACTTC. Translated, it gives CASSLEPETYEQYF.

CDR3 DNA sequence: TGTGCCAGCAGTCCCAGTAGCATACTACGGCCCCAGCATTTT. Its translation: CASSPSSILRPQHF. The genes are TRBV28 and TRBJ1-5; D is unresolved. CDR1 and CDR2 from the germline V gene are MDHEN and SYDVKM. V lost 5 bases to trimming and J lost 9 bases, with 17 bases between them. This CDR3 is built from 14 residues.

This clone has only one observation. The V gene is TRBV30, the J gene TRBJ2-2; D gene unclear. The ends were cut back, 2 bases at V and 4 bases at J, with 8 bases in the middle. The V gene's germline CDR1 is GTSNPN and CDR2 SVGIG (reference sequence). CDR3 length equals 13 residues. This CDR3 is CAWSMTVTGELFF. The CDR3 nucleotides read TGTGCCTGGAGTATGACGGTCACCGGGGAGCTGTTTTTT.

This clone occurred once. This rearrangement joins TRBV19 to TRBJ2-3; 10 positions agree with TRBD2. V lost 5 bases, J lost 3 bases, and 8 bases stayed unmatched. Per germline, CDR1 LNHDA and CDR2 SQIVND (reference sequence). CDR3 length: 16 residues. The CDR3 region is CASSGGLAIWTDTQYF. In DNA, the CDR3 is TGTGCCAGTAGTGGGGGACTAGCGATATGGACAGATACGCAGTATTTT.

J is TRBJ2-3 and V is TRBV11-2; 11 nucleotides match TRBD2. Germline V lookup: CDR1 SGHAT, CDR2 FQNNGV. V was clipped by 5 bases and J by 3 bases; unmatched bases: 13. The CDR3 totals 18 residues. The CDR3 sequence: CASSTQPLTSGRTDTQYF. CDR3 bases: TGTGCCAGCAGCACGCAACCCTTAACTAGCGGGAGAACAGATACGCAGTATTTT.

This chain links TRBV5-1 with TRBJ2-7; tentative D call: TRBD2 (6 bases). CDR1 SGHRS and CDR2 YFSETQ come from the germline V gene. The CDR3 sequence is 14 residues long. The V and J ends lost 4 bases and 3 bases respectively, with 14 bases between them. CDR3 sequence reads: CASSVGGSYYEQYF. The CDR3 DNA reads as TGCGCCAGCAGCGTGGGAGGTTCTTACTACGAGCAGTACTTC.

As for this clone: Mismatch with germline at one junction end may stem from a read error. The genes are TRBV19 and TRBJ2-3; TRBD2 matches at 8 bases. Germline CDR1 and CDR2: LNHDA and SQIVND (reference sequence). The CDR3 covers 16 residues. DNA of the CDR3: TGTGCCAGTAGTACCGCGGGGGGCAGAACCACACATACGCAGTATTTT. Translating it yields CASSTAGGRTTHTQYF.

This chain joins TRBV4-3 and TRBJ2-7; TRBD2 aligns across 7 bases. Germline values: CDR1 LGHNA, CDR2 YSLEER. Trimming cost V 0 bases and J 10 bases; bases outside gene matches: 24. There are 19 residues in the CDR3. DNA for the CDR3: TGCGCCAGCAGCCAAGATTTTTGGGTCAGCGGGCGTACGGGGACTACCCAGTACTTC. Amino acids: CASSQDFWVSGRTGTTQYF.

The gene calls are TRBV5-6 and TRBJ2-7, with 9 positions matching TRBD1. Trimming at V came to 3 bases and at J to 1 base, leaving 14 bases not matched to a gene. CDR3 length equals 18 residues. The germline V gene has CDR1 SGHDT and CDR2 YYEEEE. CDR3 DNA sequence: TGTGCCAGCAGCTCGGTTTATGGGGACAGGGTGATTTCCTACGAGCAGTACTTC. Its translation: CASSSVYGDRVISYEQYF.

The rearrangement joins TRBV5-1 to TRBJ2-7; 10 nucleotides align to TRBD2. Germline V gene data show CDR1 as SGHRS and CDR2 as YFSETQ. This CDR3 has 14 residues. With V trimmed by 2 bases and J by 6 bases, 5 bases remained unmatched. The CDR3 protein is CASSFGTSDSEQYF. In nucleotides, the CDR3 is TGCGCCAGCAGCTTCGGGACTAGCGACTCCGAGCAGTACTTC.

CDR3 in amino acids: CASSEQGRTGNTIYF. The CDR3 bases are TGTGCCAGCAGTGAACAGGGACGCACTGGAAACACCATATATTTT. The chain has TRBV2 and TRBJ1-3, with a weak D call TRBD1 (5 bases). The germline gives CDR1 SNHLY, CDR2 FYNNEI. The CDR3 contains 15 residues. Deletions cut 2 bases from V and 2 bases from J, with 10 bases between.

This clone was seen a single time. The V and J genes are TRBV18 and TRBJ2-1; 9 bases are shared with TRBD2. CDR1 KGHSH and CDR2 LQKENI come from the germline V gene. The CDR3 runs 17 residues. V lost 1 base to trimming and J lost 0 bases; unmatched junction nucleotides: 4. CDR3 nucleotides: TGTGCCAGCTCACCACAGAGCGGGGGGAGCTCCTACAATGAGCAGTTCTTC. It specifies CASSPQSGGSSYNEQFF.

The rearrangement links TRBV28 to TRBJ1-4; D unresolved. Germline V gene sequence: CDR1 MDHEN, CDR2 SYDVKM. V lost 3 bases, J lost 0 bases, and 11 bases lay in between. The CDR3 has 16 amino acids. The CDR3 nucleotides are TGTGCCAGCAGTTTTGGGCTGCTTGCAACTAATGAAAAACTGTTTTTT. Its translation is CASSFGLLATNEKLFF.

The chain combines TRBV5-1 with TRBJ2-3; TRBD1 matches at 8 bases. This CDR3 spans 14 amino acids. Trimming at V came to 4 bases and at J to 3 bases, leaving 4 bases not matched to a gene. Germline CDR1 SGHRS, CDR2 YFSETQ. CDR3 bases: TGCGCCAGCAGCGCCGGGACAGGAACAGATACGCAGTATTTT. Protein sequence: CASSAGTGTDTQYF.

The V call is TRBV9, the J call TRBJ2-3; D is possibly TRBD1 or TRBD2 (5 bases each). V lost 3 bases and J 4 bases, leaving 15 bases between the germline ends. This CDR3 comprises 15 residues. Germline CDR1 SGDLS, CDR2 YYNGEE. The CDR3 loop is CASSGLRQGPDTQYF. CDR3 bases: TGTGCCAGCAGCGGACTAAGGCAGGGCCCAGATACGCAGTATTTT.

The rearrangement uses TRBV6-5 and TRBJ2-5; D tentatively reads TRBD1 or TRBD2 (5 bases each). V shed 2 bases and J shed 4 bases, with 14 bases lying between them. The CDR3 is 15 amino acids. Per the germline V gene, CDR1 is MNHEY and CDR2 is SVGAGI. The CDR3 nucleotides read TGTGCCAGCAGTTACGGGACGAGGACGATAGAGACCCAGTACTTC. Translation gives CASSYGTRTIETQYF.

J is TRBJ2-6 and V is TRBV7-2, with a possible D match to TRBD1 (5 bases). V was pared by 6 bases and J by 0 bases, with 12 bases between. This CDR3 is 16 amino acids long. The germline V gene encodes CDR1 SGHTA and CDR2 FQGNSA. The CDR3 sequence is CASSLQASSGANVLTF. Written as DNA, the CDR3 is TGTGCCAGCAGTTTACAGGCCAGCTCTGGGGCCAACGTCCTGACTTTC.